Included here is one TCR beta chain sequence, with context. The antigen is undetermined. CDR3 size: 13 residues. Trimming shortened V by 5 bases and J by 10 bases, and 12 bases separated the two germline ends. Germline CDR1 and CDR2: SEHNR and FQNEAQ (reference sequence). This sample was included in a study of cytomegalovirus exposure and HLA in healthy donors. Use of 60 Vbeta and 13 Jbeta primers characterized the PCR. Sequencing used immunoSEQ multiplex PCR; TCRdb keeps in-frame clones, though not all of them. The data contain over 150,000 clones, around 81% of them seen just once; the ten biggest clones take up approximately 2%. Study-level findings and limits: Being productive about 90% or about 30% of the time was typical of most TCR beta V segments in an earlier analysis. Analysis performed later found about 18,000 TCR beta sequences associated with HLA alleles at 0.05 false discovery rate. In a later analysis, donors in an Asian-associated ancestry cluster reportedly had fewer N-insertions in productive TCRs than the cohort mean.

Sequencing was carried out using PBMCs. The chain joins TRBV7-9 to TRBJ1-6; no definite D call. This sequence originates from a woman aged 25 to 39 in good health and CMV-seronegative. As DNA, the CDR3 is TGTGCCAGCAGCCCCGGGGTGGGGTCACCCCTCCACTTT. Its protein is CASSPGVGSPLHF. The full variable domain, completed using reference TRBV7-9 and TRBJ1-6, is DTGVSQNPRHKITKRGQNVTFRCDPISEHNRLYWYRQTLGQGPEFLTYFQNEAQLEKSRLLSDRFSAERPKGSFSTLEIQRTEQGDSAMYLCASSPGVGSPLHFGNGTRLTVT.